These T cell receptor beta chains were read from a single sample in a study of identifying expanded T cells in peripheral blood. Sequenced by immunoSEQ multiplex PCR; TCRdb stores in-frame clones only, minus some. Among around 100,000 clones listed, around 90% were seen once. What was sequenced was blood. All receptors derive from a person aged 18 to 69 in good health. CDR3s include the opening cysteine and the closing phenylalanine or tryptophan. D genes are given only for firm matches. Not every row has a clone size; where given, it reads once, few, many or a size class.

V	length	size	J	D	CDR3	DNA
TRBV14	13	NA	TRBJ2-7	NA	CASSQRFSYEQYF	TGTGCCAGCAGCCAGCGGTTCTCCTACGAGCAGTACTTC
TRBV13	17	NA	TRBJ1-3	NA	CASSLMRASSSGNTIYF	TGTGCCAGCAGCCTAATGCGGGCATCGAGCTCTGGAAACACCATATATTTT
TRBV27	13	NA	TRBJ2-4	NA	CASSVTAKNIQYF	TGTGCCAGCAGCGTCACAGCCAAAAACATTCAGTACTTC
TRBV11-2	15	NA	TRBJ2-7	NA	CASSFRTEITIQQYF	TGTGCCAGCAGCTTCCGGACAGAAATTACGATACAGCAGTACTTC
TRBV9	14	NA	TRBJ2-5	NA	CASSVGSSMETQYF	TGTGCCAGCAGCGTAGGTTCTAGCATGGAGACCCAGTACTTC
TRBV7-9	14	NA	TRBJ1-1	NA	CASSFPRANTEAFF	TGTGCCAGCAGCTTCCCCCGGGCGAACACTGAAGCTTTCTTT
TRBV2	18	NA	TRBJ1-2	TRBD1	CASRAQDRGAATNYGYTF	TGTGCCAGCAGAGCTCAAGACAGGGGGGCCGCCACTAACTATGGCTACACCTTC
TRBV29-1	13	NA	TRBJ2-1	NA	CSVEDPDVDEQFF	TGCAGCGTTGAAGATCCCGATGTTGATGAGCAGTTCTTC
TRBV27	13	NA	TRBJ1-1	NA	CASSQTINTEAFF	TGTGCCAGCAGCCAGACAATTAACACTGAAGCTTTCTTT
TRBV29-1	11	few	TRBJ1-2	NA	CSVAKGDGYTF	TGCAGCGTTGCCAAGGGGGACGGCTACACCTTC
TRBV29-1	15	NA	TRBJ2-1	TRBD2	CSVGTSGNPYNEQFF	TGCAGCGTTGGGACTAGCGGGAATCCCTACAATGAGCAGTTCTTC
TRBV27	15	NA	TRBJ1-6	NA	CASNSRQVNNSPLHF	TGTGCCAGCAATTCCCGACAGGTTAATAATTCACCCCTCCACTTT
TRBV5-1	14	NA	TRBJ1-5	NA	CASSSGGSNQPQHF	TGCGCCAGCAGCAGCGGAGGTAGCAATCAGCCCCAGCATTTT
TRBV6-6	15	NA	TRBJ2-3	TRBD2	CASTLGTSGIDTQYF	TGTGCCAGCACCCTGGGGACTAGCGGGATAGATACGCAGTATTTT
TRBV29-1	12	once	TRBJ1-1	TRBD1	CSVPGQGRKAFF	TGCAGCGTTCCGGGACAGGGTCGTAAAGCTTTCTTT
TRBV6-5	14	NA	TRBJ2-3	NA	CASSYTTGSDTQYF	TGTGCCAGCAGTTACACGACGGGTTCAGATACGCAGTATTTT
TRBV6-1	13	NA	TRBJ1-1	NA	CASIRGRWAEAFF	TGTGCCAGCATACGGGGGAGGTGGGCTGAAGCTTTCTTT
TRBV11-2	15	NA	TRBJ1-3	TRBD1	CASSHGQGFLYTIYF	TGTGCCAGCAGCCACGGACAGGGGTTTCTATACACCATATATTTT
TRBV7-9	15	NA	TRBJ1-3	NA	CASSPRKGFGNTIYF	TGTGCCAGCAGCCCTCGAAAGGGTTTTGGAAACACCATATATTTT
TRBV10-2	17	NA	TRBJ2-1	TRBD2	CASSDTSGVSSYNEQFF	TGCGCCAGCAGTGATACTAGCGGGGTAAGCTCCTACAATGAGCAGTTCTTC
TRBV30	13	NA	TRBJ2-5	NA	CAWSVGGPSAQYF	TGTGCCTGGAGTGTTGGAGGGCCCTCAGCCCAGTACTTC
TRBV19	14	NA	TRBJ1-2	TRBD1	CASRGQGGNYGYTF	TGTGCCAGTAGGGGACAGGGAGGAAACTATGGCTACACCTTC
TRBV6-5	11	NA	TRBJ2-1	NA	CASSSGNEQFF	TGTGCCAGCTCAAGCGGCAATGAGCAGTTCTTC
TRBV30	13	NA	TRBJ2-1	NA	CAWSVGLDNEQFF	TGTGCCTGGAGTGTCGGGCTAGACAATGAGCAGTTCTTC